Given below is one T cell receptor beta chain in context. The antigen remains undetermined. This sample is part of a study of vaccination and CD4 T cells after COVID-19. Turning to the study itself: From HCoV-229E, HCoV-OC43, HCoV-NL63 and SARS-CoV-2, overlapping spike peptides were used to stimulate the cells.

Treatment defined: approximately 11-day PBMC culture with coronavirus spike peptide pools or control peptides (ViraFEST assay). T cells were expanded with peptide pools, and expanded clonotypes were identified by TCR sequencing. By negative selection, CD4+ T cells were isolated once culture had run for approximately 9 days. Scientists ran DNA taken from cultured CD4+ T cells through the Oncomine TCR Beta short-read assay for sequencing. TCRdb reprocessed the PCR reads with MiXCR, giving one entry per CDR3 protein. The top ten clones hold roughly a tenth of a sample with 20,000 to 30,000 distinct CDR3 sequences, about 40% of them seen once. The V gene end was trimmed by 4 bases and the J gene end by 7 bases; junction bases not matched to a gene: 7. The CDR3 contains 14 residues. Per the germline V gene, CDR1 is SNHLY and CDR2 is FYNNEI. Study-wide findings and caveats: In convalescent patients, 304 of 307 vaccine-specific clones were mono-reactive for SARS-CoV-2 spike.

Sample: CD4+ T cells from blood, cultured in vitro. This receptor was taken from a human donor who had recovered from COVID-19. The chain employs TRBV2 and TRBJ2-1; 7 nucleotides agree with TRBD1. The CDR3 region is CASSGTGATNEQFF. The CDR3 nucleotides are TGTGCCAGCAGTGGGACAGGCGCTACGAATGAGCAGTTCTTC.